The 13 T cell receptor beta chains presented below share a single source sample, sequenced in a study of long-term antiretroviral therapy in people with HIV. This was the immunoSEQ v3.0 assay at survey level. The data were produced by immunoSEQ multiplex PCR, yet TCRdb's version contains in-frame clones alone and is incomplete. The sample lists some 33,000 clones, more than 65% seen once, with approximately 6.2% in the top ten. The sample in question was unsorted PBMCs, obtained 0.6 years after starting antiretroviral therapy. The receptors shown here come from a man aged 18 to 29 with HIV.

This chain connects TRBV6-6 to TRBJ1-5; the D gene is possibly TRBD1 (5 bases). The CDR3 runs 14 residues. The V gene's germline CDR1 is MNHNY and CDR2 SVGAGI (reference sequence). The V gene lost 2 bases and the J gene lost 3 bases, with 8 bases spanning the gap. As DNA, the CDR3 is TGTGCCAGCAGTTACAGAGGGGACAATCAGCCCCAGCATTTT. Residues: CASSYRGDNQPQHF.

This chain links TRBV6-1 with TRBJ2-7; weak D call: TRBD1 (5 bases). This CDR3 is built from 14 residues. V lost 10 bases and J lost 0, with 16 bases in between. Per the germline V gene, CDR1 is MNHNS and CDR2 is SASEGT. Here the CDR3 reads CATRAFTSSYEQYF. CDR3 nucleotides: TGTGCCACCAGGGCCTTCACCAGCTCCTACGAGCAGTACTTC.

The V call is TRBV20-1, the J call TRBJ2-7; D is undetermined. The CDR3 runs to 11 residues. Trimming took 1 base from V and 7 from J, leaving 8 bases between them. The germline CDR1 and CDR2 sequences are DFQATT and SNEGSKA (reference sequence). Here the CDR3 DNA reads TGCAGTGCTAGAGGGTTCGGGGAGCAGTACTTC. Protein: CSARGFGEQYF.

The V call is TRBV2, the J call TRBJ2-7, with a possible D match to TRBD1 (6 bases). The germline gives CDR1 SNHLY, CDR2 FYNNEI. Trimming removed 4 bases at V and 2 bases at J, with 12 bases between. This CDR3 comprises 14 residues. CDR3 region: CASSAAGETYEQYF. The CDR3 bases are TGTGCCAGCAGTGCGGCAGGGGAAACCTACGAGCAGTACTTC.

The gene calls are TRBV5-1 and TRBJ2-6; D is unclear. Germline V lookup: CDR1 SGHRS, CDR2 YFSETQ. Trimming took off 5 bases at V and 0 bases at J, with 9 bases between the two ends. The CDR3 has 15 amino acids. CDR3 bases: TGCGCCAGCAGTGATAGGAGCTCTGGGGCCAACGTCCTGACTTTC. Translated, it gives CASSDRSSGANVLTF.

V and J are TRBV18 and TRBJ2-7; D is ambiguous. This CDR3 comprises 13 residues. Trimming took 3 bases from V and 3 from J, leaving 9 bases between them. Germline-derived CDR1 and CDR2 are KGHSH and LQKENI. This CDR3 reads CASSPLGIYEQYF. The CDR3 bases are TGTGCCAGCTCACCGTTAGGGATCTACGAGCAGTACTTC.

V is TRBV29-1 and J is TRBJ2-1, with 9 bases aligning to TRBD2. The germline V gene has CDR1 SQVTM and CDR2 ANQGSEA. V gave up 2 bases and J gave up 14 bases; unmatched junction bases: 4. The CDR3 covers 11 residues. The CDR3 bases are TGCAGCGTTGAAACCGGGACTAGCAAGTTCTTC. Its translation is CSVETGTSKFF.

The rearrangement links TRBV28 to TRBJ1-1, with D hard to call. V was shortened by 7 bases and J by 1 base, with 7 bases between the two germline ends. The CDR3 extends over 12 amino acids. The V gene's germline CDR1 is MDHEN and CDR2 SYDVKM. The CDR3 nucleotides are TGTGCCAGCATGGAGTCGAACACTGAAGCTTTCTTT. The encoded protein is CASMESNTEAFF.

The chain combines TRBV11-2 with TRBJ2-7; no clear D gene. The CDR3 has 13 amino acids. Deletions cut 5 bases from V and 3 bases from J, with 11 bases between. CDR1 SGHAT and CDR2 FQNNGV come from the germline V gene. The CDR3 loop is CASSPHRLYEQYF. DNA for the CDR3: TGTGCCAGCAGCCCCCATAGACTCTACGAGCAGTACTTC.

This chain links TRBV19 with TRBJ2-2; D gene unclear. V was clipped by 3 bases and J by 4 bases, with 9 bases between them. The V gene's germline CDR1 is LNHDA and CDR2 SQIVND (reference sequence). CDR3 length: 14 residues. The CDR3 reads CASSIKSITGELFF. CDR3 sequence (DNA): TGTGCCAGTAGTATCAAAAGCATCACCGGGGAGCTGTTTTTT.

This clone was recorded only once. The chain employs TRBV19 and TRBJ2-2; TRBD2 agrees at 7 bases. V shed 5 bases and J 4 bases; nucleotides not matched to a gene: 7. Germline V gene data show CDR1 as LNHDA and CDR2 as SQIVND (reference sequence). The CDR3 contains 15 residues. CDR3: CASSWLADGTGELFF. CDR3 sequence (DNA): TGTGCCAGTAGTTGGCTAGCGGATGGCACCGGGGAGCTGTTTTTT.

CDR3 sequence: CASSWGEMNTEAFF. CDR3 DNA sequence: TGCGCCAGCAGCTGGGGGGAGATGAACACTGAAGCTTTCTTT. The V gene is TRBV5-1, the J gene TRBJ1-1, with D maybe TRBD1 (5 bases). CDR3 size: 14 residues. Between the trimmed V and J ends, which lost 3 bases and 0 bases, there was a span of 9 bases. Germline CDR1 SGHRS, CDR2 YFSETQ.

The rearrangement joins TRBV5-1 to TRBJ2-3; D unresolved. The V end was cut by 0 bases, the J end by 0 bases, with 5 bases between. This CDR3 has 14 residues. Germline CDR1 is SGHRS and CDR2 is YFSETQ. The CDR3 DNA is TGCGCCAGCAGCTTGGCTAGGAGCACAGATACGCAGTATTTT. Protein product: CASSLARSTDTQYF.